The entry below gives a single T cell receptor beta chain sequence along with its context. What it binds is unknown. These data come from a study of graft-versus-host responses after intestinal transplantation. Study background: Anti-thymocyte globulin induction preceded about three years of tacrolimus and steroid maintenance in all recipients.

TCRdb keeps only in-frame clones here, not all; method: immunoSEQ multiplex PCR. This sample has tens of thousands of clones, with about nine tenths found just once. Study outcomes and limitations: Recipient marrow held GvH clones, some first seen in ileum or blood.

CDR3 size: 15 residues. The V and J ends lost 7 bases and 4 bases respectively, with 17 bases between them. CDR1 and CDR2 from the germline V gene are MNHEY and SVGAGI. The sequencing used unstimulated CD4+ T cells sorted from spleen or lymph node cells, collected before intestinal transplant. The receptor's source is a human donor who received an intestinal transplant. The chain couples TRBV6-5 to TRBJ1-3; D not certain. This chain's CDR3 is CASTTNLAQGNTIYF. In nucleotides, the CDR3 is TGTGCCAGCACCACAAATTTAGCCCAGGGAAACACCATATATTTT.